This note documents a single T cell receptor (beta chain) sequence. The data derive from a study of CD8 T cells in Susac syndrome. At the level of the study: Among the sequenced Susac syndrome patients, more than five had active disease while roughly eight were in remission. When their blood was taken, the Susac syndrome patients had either not yet had any therapy, were taking corticosteroids, or were taking intravenous immunoglobulin alone.

An amount of RNA that ranged from roughly 0.5 to 1 ug was reverse transcribed with random hexamers. The TCR beta CDR3 was amplified by immunoSEQ multiplex PCR across 54 Vbeta, 13 Jbeta. TCRdb used MiXCR to reprocess the immunoSEQ multiplex PCR reads, holding one entry per CDR3 protein. This table has 170,000 or so distinct CDR3 sequences, 95% to 97% appearing once. With 5 bases removed from V and 4 bases from J, the gap between germline ends came to 18 bases. CDR3 length: 15 amino acids. Germline V gene data show CDR1 as DFQATT and CDR2 as SNEGSKA (reference sequence). TCR beta sequencing covered blood CD8+ and CD4+ T cells.

This rearrangement joins TRBV20-1 to TRBJ2-4; D tentatively fits TRBD1 or TRBD2 (5 bases each). The sequence derives from a human donor with Susac syndrome. Material for sequencing was CD4+ T cells from PBMCs. CDR3 sequence: CSAGPGARGKNIQYF. Here the CDR3 DNA reads TGCAGTGCTGGACCTGGGGCTCGAGGGAAAAACATTCAGTACTTC.